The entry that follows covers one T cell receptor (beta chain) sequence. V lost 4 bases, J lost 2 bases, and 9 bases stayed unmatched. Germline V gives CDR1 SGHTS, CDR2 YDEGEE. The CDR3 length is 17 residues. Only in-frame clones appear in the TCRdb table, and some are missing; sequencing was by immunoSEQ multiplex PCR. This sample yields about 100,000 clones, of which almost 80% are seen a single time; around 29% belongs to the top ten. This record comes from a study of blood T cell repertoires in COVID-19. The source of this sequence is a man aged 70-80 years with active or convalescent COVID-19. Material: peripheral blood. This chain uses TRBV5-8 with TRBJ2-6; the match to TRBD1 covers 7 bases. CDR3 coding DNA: TGTGCCAGCAGCAAATCTACAGGGGAAGCTGGGGCCAACGTCCTGACTTTC. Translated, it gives CASSKSTGEAGANVLTF.